This TCR beta chain was identified in a study of vaccination effects on CD4 cells after COVID-19 (dated by TCRdb to the early 2020s). Looking at the study overall: Each participant got two doses of an mRNA SARS-CoV-2 vaccine, either BNT162b2 or mRNA-1273. Pre-vaccine samples were drawn from a couple of convalescent patients 16 days and one week before the first dose, at 142 and 148 days after COVID-19 diagnosis. SARS-CoV-2 spike-specific CD4+ TCR repertoires from before and after mRNA vaccination were compared in COVID-19 convalescent patients and in infection-naive vaccine recipients. A total of some eleven COVID-19 convalescent patients and several SARS-CoV-2-naive healthy vaccine recipients were included in the full study. Cultures from other donors in the study were sequenced using the Oncomine TCR Beta short-read assay on an Illumina iSeq 100.

The library came from the immunoSEQ multiplex PCR assay. TCR beta CDR3 sequencing was performed on DNA from the cultured, isolated CD4+ T cells. As for how the authors treated the data: Non-productive TCR sequences were removed and reads were trimmed to the CDR3 region, keeping CDR3s of at least 7 amino acids. Antigen-specific clonotypes were identified using the MANAFEST web app by comparison of expansion in peptide wells against reference cultures. To count as positive, a clone had to show expansion at FDR<0.05 compared with the reference and with all other wells, an odds ratio above 5, and a frequency above 0.1% in two replicate wells. Clonotypes significantly expanded in SARS-CoV-2 spike wells and in at least one common cold coronavirus spike condition were defined as cross-reactive. Using the stringdist R package, CDR3 similarity was measured by Levenshtein distance, and unrooted trees were constructed with ape in R 3.6.1. The table comes from immuneACCESS by way of TCRdb, which keeps in-frame sequences with V and J called. Part of the clones is missing from these tables; in studies checked, under half for an unresolved V gene and the rest for unknown reasons. V and J calls and clone size are as listed in that table; D and trimming were resolved from the DNA. The sample has about 27,000 clones on record, 77% of them singletons. Of the sample, 15% to 20% falls within the top ten clones.

The ViraFEST assay stimulated PBMC with viral peptide pools and then used TCR sequencing to identify antigen-specific CD4+ T cell clonotypes by expansion. After around 11 days of culture, CD4+ T cells were isolated with the EasySep CD4+ T cell isolation kit. PCR-confirmed SARS-CoV-2 infection had occurred in convalescent patients between March and December 2020, before the Alpha, Beta and Delta variants emerged in the United States. Some 2 million PBMC per well were cultured in IMDM with about 4.8% human AB serum, 10 IU/ml IL-2 and gentamicin, plus 10 ug/ml peptides. Half of the culture medium was replaced with fresh IL-2-containing medium on days 3 and 7. Each peptide stimulation condition was cultured in triplicate wells unless otherwise noted. PBMC were separated from whole blood using Ficoll-Paque Plus gradient centrifugation and were then either cryopreserved at -140C or used fresh. The overlapping peptide pools covered the spike proteins of SARS-CoV-2 and of the common cold coronaviruses HCoV-NL63, HCoV-OC43 and HCoV-229E. The QIAamp micro DNA kit was used to extract genomic DNA from the cultured CD4+ T cells.

The CDR3 covers 15 residues, taking in both the cysteine and the phenylalanine. Just the 45-base CDR3 DNA is kept, in frame starting at base 1. A distance of 12 bases separates the germline ends of V and J, which lose 0 bases and 5 bases respectively. CDR1 and CDR2 are read off the germline V gene as SGHRS and YFSETQ. As concerns this clone: The antigen it recognizes is unknown. No much larger clonotype is one base removed from it; base qualities were not supplied.

The paper's findings and limits, for the study overall: The study was limited by a small number of convalescent patients and lacked early post-infection timepoints. Marked clonal contraction was observed in both infection-induced and vaccine-induced clones at late post-vaccination timepoints, consistent with waning T cell responses. In convalescent patients, the post-vaccine spike-reactive repertoire consisted mainly of new vaccine-induced clones, largely distinct from infection-induced clones.

The chain joins TRBV5-1 to TRBJ2-1, and TRBD1 may be the D gene, going by 6 matching bases. The receptor was isolated from a human donor who had a prior SARS-CoV-2 infection. Sample: CD4+ T cells from PBMCs cultured with HCoV-NL63 spike peptides, taken before COVID-19 vaccination. The sample's cell subset or site label, in plain terms: HCoV-NL63 spike overlapping peptide pool stimulation. The bases are TGCGCCAGCAGCTTGGGGTTTGGGGGCCACAATGAGCAGTTCTTC. The encoded protein is CASSLGFGGHNEQFF.